This T cell receptor beta chain emerged from a study of shared clonotypes between healthy human individuals. V lost 1 base to trimming and J lost 3 bases, with 13 bases between them. CDR3 length equals 15 residues. Germline V gene data show CDR1 as SGHVS and CDR2 as FQNEAQ. Selected positively for CCR7 and CD45RO-negative, naive CD8 cells excluded terminally differentiated effector memory CD45RA+ cells. Within Nashville, Tennessee resided all donors, each a Caucasian adult. The data were produced by immunoSEQ multiplex PCR, yet TCRdb's version contains in-frame clones alone and is incomplete. The sample lists hundreds of thousands of clones; around 92% were seen once.

The clonotype comes from a man aged 25 to 40 in good health. The chain is built from TRBV7-8 and TRBJ2-7, with D possibly matching TRBD2 (6 bases). The sample taken for sequencing was naive CD8+ T cells sorted from blood. The CDR3 loop is CASSLERGTHYEQYF. CDR3 nucleotides: TGTGCCAGCAGCTTAGAACGAGGGACTCACTACGAGCAGTACTTC.